This T cell receptor beta chain was retrieved from a study of T cells after posttransplantation cyclophosphamide. General observations from the study: Tissue-infiltrating T cells from skin or gut overlapped little with blood T cells. Donor CD8+ memory clones often dominated recipient blood repertoires at later times. After PTCy, TRB diversity resembled that of CNI/methotrexate controls.

With respect to this clone: The antigen is not known.

The germline gives CDR1 LNHDA, CDR2 SQIVND (reference sequence). This CDR3 is built from 14 residues. Trimming took 10 bases from V and 0 from J; bases not matched to a gene: 8. Assay: immunoSEQ multiplex PCR; the TCRdb copy retains only in-frame clones and omits some. The table includes about 47,000 clones, 94% detected once. This sequence originates from a woman aged 25-40 years in good health and a related stem cell transplant donor. The chain links TRBV19 to TRBJ2-5; 7 bases match TRBD1. Material for sequencing was PBMCs. The CDR3 DNA sequence: TGTGCCACAAGGACAGGAAGATACCAAGAGACCCAGTACTTC. Translating it yields CATRTGRYQETQYF.